The sequence of this T cell receptor beta chain was determined in a study of blood T cell repertoires in COVID-19. Overall study context: Whether acute or convalescent, the COVID-19 samples came from the United States, Italy and Spain.

The Seattle patients joined while their infection was active and were tracked longitudinally afterward. The CDR3 is made up of 17 amino acids. V shed 8 bases and J 4 bases; nucleotides not matched to a gene: 14. The germline gives CDR1 LNHDA, CDR2 SQIVND (reference sequence). This table comes from immunoSEQ multiplex PCR, and its TCRdb copy is limited to in-frame clones, with some not included. This sample has about 180,000 clones, with roughly four fifths found just once. The source material was peripheral blood. The sequence was obtained from a woman in her seventies with COVID-19, enrolled during active disease. V and J are TRBV19 and TRBJ2-2; 9 positions match TRBD1. The chain's CDR3 is CASPPKRGQGTTGELFF. The CDR3, as DNA: TGTGCCAGTCCTCCTAAACGGGGACAGGGAACCACCGGGGAGCTGTTTTTT.